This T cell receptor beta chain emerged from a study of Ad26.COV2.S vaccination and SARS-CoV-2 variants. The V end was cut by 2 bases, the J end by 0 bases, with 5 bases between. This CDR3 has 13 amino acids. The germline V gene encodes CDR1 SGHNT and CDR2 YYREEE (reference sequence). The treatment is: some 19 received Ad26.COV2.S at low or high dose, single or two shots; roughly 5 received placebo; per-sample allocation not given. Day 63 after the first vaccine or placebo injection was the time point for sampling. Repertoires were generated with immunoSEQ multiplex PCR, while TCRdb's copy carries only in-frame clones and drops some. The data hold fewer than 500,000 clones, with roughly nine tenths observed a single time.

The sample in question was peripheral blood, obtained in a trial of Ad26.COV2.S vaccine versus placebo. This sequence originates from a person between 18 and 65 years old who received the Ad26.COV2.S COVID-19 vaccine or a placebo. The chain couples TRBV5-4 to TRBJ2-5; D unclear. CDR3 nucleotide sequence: TGTGCCAGCAGCTTAGACTACCAAGAGACCCAGTACTTC. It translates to CASSLDYQETQYF.